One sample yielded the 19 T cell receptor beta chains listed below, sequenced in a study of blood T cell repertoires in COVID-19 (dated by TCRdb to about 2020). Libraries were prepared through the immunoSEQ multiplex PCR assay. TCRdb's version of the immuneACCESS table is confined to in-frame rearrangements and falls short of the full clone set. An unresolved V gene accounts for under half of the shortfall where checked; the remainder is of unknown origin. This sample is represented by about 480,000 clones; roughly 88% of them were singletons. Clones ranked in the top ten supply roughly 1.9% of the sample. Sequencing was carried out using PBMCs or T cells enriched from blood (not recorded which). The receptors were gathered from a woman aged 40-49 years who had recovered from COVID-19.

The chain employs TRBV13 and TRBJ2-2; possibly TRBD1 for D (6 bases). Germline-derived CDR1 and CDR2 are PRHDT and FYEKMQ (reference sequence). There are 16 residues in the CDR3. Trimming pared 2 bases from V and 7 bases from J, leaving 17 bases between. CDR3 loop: CASSLQVGRGGGELFF. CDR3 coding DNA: TGTGCCAGCAGCTTACAGGTCGGCAGGGGTGGCGGGGAGCTGTTTTTT. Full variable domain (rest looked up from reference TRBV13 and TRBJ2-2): AAGVIQSPRHLIKEKRETATLKCYPIPRHDTVYWYQQGPGQDPQFLISFYEKMQSDKGSIPDRFSAQQFSDYHSELNMSSLELGDSALYFCASSLQVGRGGGELFFGEGSRLTVL.

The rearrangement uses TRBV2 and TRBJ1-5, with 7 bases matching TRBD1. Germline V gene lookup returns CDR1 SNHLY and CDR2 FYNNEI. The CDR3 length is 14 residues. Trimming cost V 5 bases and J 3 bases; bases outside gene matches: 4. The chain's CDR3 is CASSRDSYNQPQHF. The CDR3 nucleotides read TGTGCCAGCAGTCGGGACAGCTACAATCAGCCCCAGCATTTT.

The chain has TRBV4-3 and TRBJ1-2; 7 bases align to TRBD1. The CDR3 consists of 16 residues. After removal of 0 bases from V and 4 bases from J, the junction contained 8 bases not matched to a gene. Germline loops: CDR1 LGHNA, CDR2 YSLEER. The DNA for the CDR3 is TGCGCCAGCAGCCAAGATGCAGGGACAGTTCTCTATGGCTACACCTTC. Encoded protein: CASSQDAGTVLYGYTF.

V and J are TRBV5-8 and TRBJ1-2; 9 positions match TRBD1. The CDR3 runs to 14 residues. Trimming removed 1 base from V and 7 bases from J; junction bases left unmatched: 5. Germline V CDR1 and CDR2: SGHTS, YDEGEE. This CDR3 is CASSLTDRGSGYTF. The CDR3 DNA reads TGTGCCAGCAGCTTGACAGACAGGGGGTCTGGCTACACCTTC.

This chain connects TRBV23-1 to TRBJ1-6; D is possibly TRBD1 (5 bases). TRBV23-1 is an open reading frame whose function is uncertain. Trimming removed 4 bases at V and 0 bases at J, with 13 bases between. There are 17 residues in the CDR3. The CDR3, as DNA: TGCGCCAGCAGTCGGCCCGTGGGGCCCTCCTATAATTCACCCCTCCACTTT. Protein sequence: CASSRPVGPSYNSPLHF.

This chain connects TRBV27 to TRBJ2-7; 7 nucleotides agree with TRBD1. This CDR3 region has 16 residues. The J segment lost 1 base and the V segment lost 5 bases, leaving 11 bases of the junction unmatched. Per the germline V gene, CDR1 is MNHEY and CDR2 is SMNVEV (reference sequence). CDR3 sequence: CASSNGRQGLSYEQYF. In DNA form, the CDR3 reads TGTGCCAGCAGTAATGGTAGACAGGGCCTATCCTACGAGCAGTACTTC.

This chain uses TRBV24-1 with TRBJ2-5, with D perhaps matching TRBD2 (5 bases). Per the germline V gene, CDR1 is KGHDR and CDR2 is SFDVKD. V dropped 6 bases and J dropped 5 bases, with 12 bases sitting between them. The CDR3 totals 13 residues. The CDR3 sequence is CATSPSGGETQYF. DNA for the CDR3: TGTGCCACCAGTCCCTCCGGAGGCGAGACCCAGTACTTC.

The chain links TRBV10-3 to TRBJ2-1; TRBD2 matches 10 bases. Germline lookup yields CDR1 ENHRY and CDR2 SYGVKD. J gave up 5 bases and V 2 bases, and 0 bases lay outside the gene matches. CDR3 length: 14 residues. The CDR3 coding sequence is TGTGCCATCAGTGAGACTAGCGGGGACAATGAGCAGTTCTTC. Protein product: CAISETSGDNEQFF.

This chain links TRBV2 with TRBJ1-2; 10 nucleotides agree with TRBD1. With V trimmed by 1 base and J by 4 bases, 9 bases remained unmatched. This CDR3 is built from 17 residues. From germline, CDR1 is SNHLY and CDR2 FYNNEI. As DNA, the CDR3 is TGTGCCAGCAGTGAAGTAAAGTTTGACAGGGGGCTCTATGGCTACACCTTC. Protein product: CASSEVKFDRGLYGYTF.

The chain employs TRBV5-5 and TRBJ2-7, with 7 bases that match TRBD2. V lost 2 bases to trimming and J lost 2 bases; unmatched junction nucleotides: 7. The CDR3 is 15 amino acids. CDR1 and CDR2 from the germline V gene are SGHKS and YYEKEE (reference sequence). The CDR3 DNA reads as TGTGCCAGCAGCTTAAAACCTAGCGGTACCTACGAGCAGTACTTC. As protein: CASSLKPSGTYEQYF.

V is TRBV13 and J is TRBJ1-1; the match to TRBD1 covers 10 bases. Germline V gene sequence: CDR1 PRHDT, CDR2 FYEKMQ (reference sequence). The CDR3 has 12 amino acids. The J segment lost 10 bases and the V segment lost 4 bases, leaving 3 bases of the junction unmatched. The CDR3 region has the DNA TGTGCCAGCAGCTCTAGGGACAGGGGAGCTTTCTTT. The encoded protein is CASSSRDRGAFF.

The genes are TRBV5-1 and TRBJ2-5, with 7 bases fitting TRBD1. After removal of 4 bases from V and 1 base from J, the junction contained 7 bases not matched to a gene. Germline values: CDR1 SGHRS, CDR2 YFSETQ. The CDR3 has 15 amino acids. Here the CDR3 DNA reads TGCGCCAGCAGCAATAGACCAGGGGGCCAAGAGACCCAGTACTTC. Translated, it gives CASSNRPGGQETQYF.

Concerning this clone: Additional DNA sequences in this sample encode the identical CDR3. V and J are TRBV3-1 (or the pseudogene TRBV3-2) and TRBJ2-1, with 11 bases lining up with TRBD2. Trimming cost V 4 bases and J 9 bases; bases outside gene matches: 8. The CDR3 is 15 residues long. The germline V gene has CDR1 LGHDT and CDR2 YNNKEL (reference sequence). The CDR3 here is CASSPTSGSRGEQFF. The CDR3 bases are TGTGCCAGCAGCCCTACTAGCGGGAGTCGGGGTGAGCAGTTCTTC.

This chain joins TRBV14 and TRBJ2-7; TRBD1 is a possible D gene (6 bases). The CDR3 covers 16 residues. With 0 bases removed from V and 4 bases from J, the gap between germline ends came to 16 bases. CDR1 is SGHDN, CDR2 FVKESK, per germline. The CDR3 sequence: CASSQERVQGWYEQYF. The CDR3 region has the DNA TGTGCCAGCAGCCAAGAAAGGGTCCAGGGGTGGTACGAGCAGTACTTC.

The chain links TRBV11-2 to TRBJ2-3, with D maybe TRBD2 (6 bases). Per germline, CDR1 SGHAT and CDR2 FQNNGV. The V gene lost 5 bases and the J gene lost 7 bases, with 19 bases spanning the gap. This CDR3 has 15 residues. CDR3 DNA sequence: TGTGCCAGCAGCCTCAAGGACGGGAGATCACATACGCAGTATTTT. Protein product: CASSLKDGRSHTQYF.

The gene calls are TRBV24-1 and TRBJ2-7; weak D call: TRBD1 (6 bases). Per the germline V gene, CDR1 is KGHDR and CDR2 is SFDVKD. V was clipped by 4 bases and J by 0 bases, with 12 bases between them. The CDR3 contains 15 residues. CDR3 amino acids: CATSDGQPVSYEQYF. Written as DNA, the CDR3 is TGTGCCACCAGTGACGGACAGCCCGTCTCCTACGAGCAGTACTTC.

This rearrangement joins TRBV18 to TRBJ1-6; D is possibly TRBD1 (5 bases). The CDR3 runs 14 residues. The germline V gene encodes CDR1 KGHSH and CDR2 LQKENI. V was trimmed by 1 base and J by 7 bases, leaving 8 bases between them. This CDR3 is CASSPRGSNSPLHF. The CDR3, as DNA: TGTGCCAGCTCACCACGGGGCAGCAATTCACCCCTCCACTTT.

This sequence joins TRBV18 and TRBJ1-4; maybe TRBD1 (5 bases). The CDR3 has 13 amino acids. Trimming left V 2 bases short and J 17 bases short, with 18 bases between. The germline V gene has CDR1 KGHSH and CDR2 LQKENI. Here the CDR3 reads CASSPNEQQDIFF. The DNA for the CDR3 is TGTGCCAGCTCACCAAACGAACAACAGGACATTTTTTTT.

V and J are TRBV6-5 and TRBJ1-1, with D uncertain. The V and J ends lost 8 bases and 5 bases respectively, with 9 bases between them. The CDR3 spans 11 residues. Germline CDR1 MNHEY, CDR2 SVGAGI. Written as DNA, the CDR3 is TGTGCCAGCGAGGGTGGTACTGAAGCTTTCTTT. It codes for CASEGGTEAFF.